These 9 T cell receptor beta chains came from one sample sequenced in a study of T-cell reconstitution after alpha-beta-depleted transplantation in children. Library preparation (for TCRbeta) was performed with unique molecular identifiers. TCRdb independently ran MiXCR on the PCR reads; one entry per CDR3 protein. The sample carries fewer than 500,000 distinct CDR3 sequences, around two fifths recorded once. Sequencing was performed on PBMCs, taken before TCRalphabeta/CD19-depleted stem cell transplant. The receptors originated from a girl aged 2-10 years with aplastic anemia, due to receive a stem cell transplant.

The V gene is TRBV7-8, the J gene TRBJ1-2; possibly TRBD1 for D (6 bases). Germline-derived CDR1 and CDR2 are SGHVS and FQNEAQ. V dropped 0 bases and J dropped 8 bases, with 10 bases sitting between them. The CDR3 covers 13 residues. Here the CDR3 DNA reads TGTGCCAGCAGCTTAGCGGCGACAGGAGGCTACACCTTC. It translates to CASSLAATGGYTF.

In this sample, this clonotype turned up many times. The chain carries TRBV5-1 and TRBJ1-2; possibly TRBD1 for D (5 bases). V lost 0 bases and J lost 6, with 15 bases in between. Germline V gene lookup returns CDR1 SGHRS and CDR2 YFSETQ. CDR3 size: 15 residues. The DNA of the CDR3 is TGCGCCAGCAGCTTGGGAGGGGCCGCCCCTGATGGCTACACCTTC. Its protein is CASSLGGAAPDGYTF.

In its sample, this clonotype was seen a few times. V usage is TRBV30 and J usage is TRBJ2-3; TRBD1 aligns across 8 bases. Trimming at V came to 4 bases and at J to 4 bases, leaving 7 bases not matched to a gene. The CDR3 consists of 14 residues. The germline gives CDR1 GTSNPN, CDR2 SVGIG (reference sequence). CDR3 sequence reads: CAWTPGGKSDTQYF. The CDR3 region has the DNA TGTGCCTGGACCCCAGGGGGCAAGTCAGATACGCAGTATTTT.

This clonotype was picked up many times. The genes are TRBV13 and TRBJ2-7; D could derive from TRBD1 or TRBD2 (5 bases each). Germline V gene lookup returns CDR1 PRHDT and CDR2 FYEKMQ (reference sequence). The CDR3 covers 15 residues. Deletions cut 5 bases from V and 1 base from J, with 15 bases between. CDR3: CASSPNPGPSYEQYF. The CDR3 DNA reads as TGTGCCAGCAGCCCTAACCCGGGACCTTCCTACGAGCAGTACTTC.

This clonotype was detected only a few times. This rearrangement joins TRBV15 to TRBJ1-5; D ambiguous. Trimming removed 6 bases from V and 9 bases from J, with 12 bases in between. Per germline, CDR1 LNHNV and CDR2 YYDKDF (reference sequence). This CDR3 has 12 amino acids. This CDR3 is CATSPWVGPQHF. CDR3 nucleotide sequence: TGTGCCACCAGTCCGTGGGTGGGGCCCCAGCATTTT. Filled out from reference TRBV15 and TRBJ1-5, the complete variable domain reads DAMVIQNPRYQVTQFGKPVTLSCSQTLNHNVMYWYQQKSSQAPKLLFHYYDKDFNNEADTPDNFQSRRPNTSFCFLDIRSPGLGDTAMYLCATSPWVGPQHFGDGTRLSIL.

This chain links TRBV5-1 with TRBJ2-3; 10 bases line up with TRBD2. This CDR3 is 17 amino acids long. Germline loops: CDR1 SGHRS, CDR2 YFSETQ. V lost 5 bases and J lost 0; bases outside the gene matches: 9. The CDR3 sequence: CASRVTSGLTSTDTQYF. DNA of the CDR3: TGCGCCAGCAGAGTGACTAGCGGGCTCACTAGCACAGATACGCAGTATTTT. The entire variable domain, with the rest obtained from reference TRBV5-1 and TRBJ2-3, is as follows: KAGVTQTPRYLIKTRGQQVTLSCSPISGHRSVSWYQQTPGQGLQFLFEYFSETQRNKGNFPGRFSGRQFSNSRSEMNVSTLELGDSALYLCASRVTSGLTSTDTQYFGPGTRLTVL.

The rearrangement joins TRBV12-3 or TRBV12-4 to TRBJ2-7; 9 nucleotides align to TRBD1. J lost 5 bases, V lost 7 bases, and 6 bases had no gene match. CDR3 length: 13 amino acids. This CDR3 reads CASTGTGLNEQYF. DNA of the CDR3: TGTGCCAGCACCGGGACAGGGCTGAACGAGCAGTACTTC.

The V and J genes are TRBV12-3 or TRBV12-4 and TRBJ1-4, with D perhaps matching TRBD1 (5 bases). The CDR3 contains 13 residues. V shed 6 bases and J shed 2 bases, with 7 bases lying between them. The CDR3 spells CASRGRTNEKLFF. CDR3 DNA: TGTGCCAGCAGGGGGCGGACTAATGAAAAACTGTTTTTT.

In DNA form, the CDR3 reads TGTGCCAGCAGTGAATATCCCGGTCAAGAGACCCAGTACTTC. Its protein is CASSEYPGQETQYF. This sequence joins TRBV25-1 and TRBJ2-5; D is unresolved. V was shortened by 0 bases and J by 2 bases, with 7 bases between the two germline ends. CDR3 size: 14 residues. Per the germline V gene, CDR1 is MGHDK and CDR2 is SYGVNS. Full variable domain (rest looked up from reference TRBV25-1 and TRBJ2-5): EADIYQTPRYLVIGTGKKITLECSQTMGHDKMYWYQQDPGMELHLIHYSYGVNSTEKGDLSSESTVSRIRTEHFPLTLESARPSHTSQYLCASSEYPGQETQYFGPGTRLLVL.